The TCR beta chain under discussion was sequenced for a study of T cell responses to AZD1222 COVID-19 vaccine. Study in general: Investigators merged groups given second doses at roughly 4 or roughly 12 weeks. Study-wide points: Clonal diversity was possibly underestimated, and white British individuals and females predominated among donors. Increased Spike-specific TCR breadth and depth were observed after two AZD1222 doses.

Regarding this clone: Antigen: not known.

The protocol was immunoSEQ multiplex PCR, while the TCRdb copy is restricted to in-frame clones and leaves out a portion. The top ten hold over 12% of the sample, which has tens of thousands of clones, over 80% seen once. There are 18 residues in the CDR3. Germline-derived CDR1 and CDR2 are SGHTA and FQGNSA. V shed 1 base, J shed 2 bases, and the junction held 10 bases outside the gene matches. The sequences come from peripheral blood, collected on day 0 of AZD1222 vaccination. This clonotype was obtained from an adult in good health. The chain joins TRBV7-2 to TRBJ1-5; 8 bases are a match to TRBD1. The CDR3 bases are TGTGCCAGCAGCTTAGGCGCCAGGGGGCAAGGCGGCAATCAGCCCCAGCATTTT. Protein: CASSLGARGQGGNQPQHF.